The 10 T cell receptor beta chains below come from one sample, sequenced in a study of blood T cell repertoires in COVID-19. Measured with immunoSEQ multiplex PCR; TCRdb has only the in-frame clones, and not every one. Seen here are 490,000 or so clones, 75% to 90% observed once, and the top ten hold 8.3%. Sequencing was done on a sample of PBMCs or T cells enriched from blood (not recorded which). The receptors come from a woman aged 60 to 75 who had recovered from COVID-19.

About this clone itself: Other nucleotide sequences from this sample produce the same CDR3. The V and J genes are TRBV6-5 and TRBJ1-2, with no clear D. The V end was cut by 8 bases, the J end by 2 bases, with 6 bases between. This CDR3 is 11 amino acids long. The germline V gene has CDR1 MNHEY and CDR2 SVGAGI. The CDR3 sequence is CASSQNYGYTF. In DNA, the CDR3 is TGTGCCAGCTCCCAGAACTATGGCTACACCTTC.

CDR3 sequence: CASTRDRENEQYF. In nucleotides, the CDR3 is TGTGCCAGCACTCGCGACAGGGAAAACGAGCAGTACTTC. The chain joins TRBV2 to TRBJ2-7, with 7 bases lining up with TRBD1. Germline V lookup: CDR1 SNHLY, CDR2 FYNNEI. The CDR3 runs to 13 residues. V lost 7 bases to trimming and J lost 5 bases; unmatched junction nucleotides: 8.

The CDR3 nucleotides read TGTGCCAGCAGCCAAGGCCAGGGGACTTTCTTT. This gives the protein CASSQGQGTFF. V gene TRBV3-1 (or the pseudogene TRBV3-2) combines with J gene TRBJ1-1; TRBD1 might be the D (6 bases). This CDR3 has 11 residues. CDR1 LGHDT and CDR2 YNNKEL come from the germline V gene (reference sequence). Trimming pared 1 base from V and 12 bases from J, leaving 9 bases between.

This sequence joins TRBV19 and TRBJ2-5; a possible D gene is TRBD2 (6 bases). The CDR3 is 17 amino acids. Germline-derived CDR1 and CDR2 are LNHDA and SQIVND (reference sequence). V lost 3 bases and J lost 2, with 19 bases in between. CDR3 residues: CASSMRAWEVSQETQYF. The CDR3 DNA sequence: TGTGCCAGTAGTATGAGGGCCTGGGAGGTATCACAAGAGACCCAGTACTTC. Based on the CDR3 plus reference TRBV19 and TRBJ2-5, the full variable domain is DGGITQSPKYLFRKEGQNVTLSCEQNLNHDAMYWYRQDPGQGLRLIYYSQIVNDFQKGDIAEGYSVSREKKESFPLTVTSAQKNPTAFYLCASSMRAWEVSQETQYFGPGTRLLVL.

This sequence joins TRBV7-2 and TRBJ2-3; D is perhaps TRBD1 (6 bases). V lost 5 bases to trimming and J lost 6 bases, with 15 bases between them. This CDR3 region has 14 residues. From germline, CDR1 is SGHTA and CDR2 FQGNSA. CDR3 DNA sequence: TGTGCCAGCAGCAAAACAGGGTCTTGGGATACGCAGTATTTT. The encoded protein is CASSKTGSWDTQYF.

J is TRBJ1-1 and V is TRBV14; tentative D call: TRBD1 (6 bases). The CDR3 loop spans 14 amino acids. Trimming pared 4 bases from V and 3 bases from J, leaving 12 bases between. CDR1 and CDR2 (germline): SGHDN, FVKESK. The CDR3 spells CASSPQDSYTEAFF. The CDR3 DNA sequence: TGTGCCAGCAGCCCACAGGACAGCTACACTGAAGCTTTCTTT.

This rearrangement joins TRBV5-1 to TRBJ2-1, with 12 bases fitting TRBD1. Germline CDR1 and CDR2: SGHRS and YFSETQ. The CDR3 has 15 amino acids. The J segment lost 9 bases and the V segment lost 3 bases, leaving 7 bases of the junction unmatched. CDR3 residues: CASSYRGQGAFEQFF. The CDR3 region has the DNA TGCGCCAGCAGCTATAGGGGACAGGGGGCGTTTGAGCAGTTCTTC.

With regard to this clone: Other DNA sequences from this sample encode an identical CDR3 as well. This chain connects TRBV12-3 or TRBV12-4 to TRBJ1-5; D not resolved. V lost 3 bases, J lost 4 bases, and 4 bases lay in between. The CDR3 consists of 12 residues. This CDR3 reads CASSFNNQPQHF. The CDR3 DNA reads TGTGCCAGCAGTTTTAATAATCAGCCCCAGCATTTT.

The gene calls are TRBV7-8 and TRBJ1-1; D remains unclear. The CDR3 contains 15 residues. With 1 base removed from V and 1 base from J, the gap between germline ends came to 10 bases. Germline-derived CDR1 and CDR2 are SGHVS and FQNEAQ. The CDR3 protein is CASSLVEKKNTEAFF. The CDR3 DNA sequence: TGTGCCAGCAGCTTAGTAGAGAAAAAGAACACTGAAGCTTTCTTT.

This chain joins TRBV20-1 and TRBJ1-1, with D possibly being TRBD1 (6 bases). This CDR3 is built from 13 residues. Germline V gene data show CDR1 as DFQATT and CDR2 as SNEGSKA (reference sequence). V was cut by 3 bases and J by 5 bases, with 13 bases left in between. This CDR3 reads CSASHRVGTEAFF. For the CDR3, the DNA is TGCAGTGCTAGTCACAGGGTCGGTACTGAAGCTTTCTTT.